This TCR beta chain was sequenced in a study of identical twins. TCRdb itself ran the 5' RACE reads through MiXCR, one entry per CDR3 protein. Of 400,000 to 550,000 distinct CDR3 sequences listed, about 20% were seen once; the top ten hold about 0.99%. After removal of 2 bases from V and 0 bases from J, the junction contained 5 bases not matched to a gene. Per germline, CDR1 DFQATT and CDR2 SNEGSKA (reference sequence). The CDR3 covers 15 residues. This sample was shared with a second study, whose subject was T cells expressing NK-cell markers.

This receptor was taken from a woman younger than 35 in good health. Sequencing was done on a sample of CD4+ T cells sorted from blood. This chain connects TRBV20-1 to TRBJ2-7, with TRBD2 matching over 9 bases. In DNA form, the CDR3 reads TGCAGTGCTAGACGATGGCGGGGGGGCTCCTACGAGCAGTACTTC. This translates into CSARRWRGGSYEQYF.